This record concerns one T cell receptor beta chain sequence. As yet, its antigen is unknown. This sample is part of a study of T cells in Graves' hyperthyroidism and ophthalmopathy. Study outcomes and limitations: Ophthalmopathy was predicted by the model a median of about 6.5 months ahead of onset.

Amplified regions were TCR beta CDR3 sequences from RNA transcripts. TCR CDR3 regions were first amplified by RT-PCR with HTBI primers. From the multiplex PCR reads, TCRdb called clonotypes with MiXCR, one entry per CDR3 protein. The data hold more than 450,000 distinct CDR3 sequences, with just under 20% observed a single time. The CDR3 covers 14 residues. Germline CDR1 reads MNHEY; CDR2 reads SMNVEV (reference sequence). V lost 2 bases to trimming and J lost 8 bases; unmatched junction nucleotides: 7. The gene calls are TRBV27 and TRBJ1-2, with TRBD1 matching 8 bases. This TCR was sampled from a man between 40 and 49 years old with Graves' ophthalmopathy. What was sequenced was blood. In nucleotides, the CDR3 is TGTGCCAGCAGTTTACAGGGGGCAGCGGTAGGCTACACCTTC. It yields the protein CASSLQGAAVGYTF.